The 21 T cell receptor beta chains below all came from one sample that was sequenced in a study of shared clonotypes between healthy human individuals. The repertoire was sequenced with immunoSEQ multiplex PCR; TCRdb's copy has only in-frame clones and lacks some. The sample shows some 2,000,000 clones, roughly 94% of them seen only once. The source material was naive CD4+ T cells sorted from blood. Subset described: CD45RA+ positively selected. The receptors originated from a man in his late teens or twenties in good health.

The CDR3 reads CAWSSYRAGRDTEAFF. DNA of the CDR3: TGTGCCTGGAGTTCGTATAGGGCAGGGAGGGACACTGAAGCTTTCTTT. This sequence joins TRBV30 and TRBJ1-1; TRBD1 is a possible D gene (5 bases). In germline, CDR1 is GTSNPN, CDR2 SVGIG (reference sequence). Trimming removed 2 bases at V and 3 bases at J, with 19 bases between. This CDR3 contains 16 residues. Drawing the rest from reference TRBV30 and TRBJ1-1, the complete variable domain is SQTIHQWPATLVQPVGSPLSLECTVEGTSNPNLYWYRQAAGRGLQLLFYSVGIGQISSEVPQNLSASRPQDRQFILSSKKLLLSDSGFYLCAWSSYRAGRDTEAFFGQGTRLTVV.

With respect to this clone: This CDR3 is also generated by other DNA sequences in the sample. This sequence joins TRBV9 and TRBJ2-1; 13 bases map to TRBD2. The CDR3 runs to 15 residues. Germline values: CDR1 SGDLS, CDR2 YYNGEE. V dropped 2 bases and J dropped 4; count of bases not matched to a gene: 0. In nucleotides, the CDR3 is TGTGCCAGCAGCGTGGGACTAGCGGGATACAATGAGCAGTTCTTC. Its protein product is CASSVGLAGYNEQFF.

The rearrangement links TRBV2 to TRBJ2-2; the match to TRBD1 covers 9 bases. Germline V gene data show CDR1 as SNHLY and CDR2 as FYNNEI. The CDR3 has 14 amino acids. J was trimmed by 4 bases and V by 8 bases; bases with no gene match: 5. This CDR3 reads CASRDREGTGELFF. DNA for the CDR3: TGTGCCAGCCGGGACAGGGAGGGCACCGGGGAGCTGTTTTTT.

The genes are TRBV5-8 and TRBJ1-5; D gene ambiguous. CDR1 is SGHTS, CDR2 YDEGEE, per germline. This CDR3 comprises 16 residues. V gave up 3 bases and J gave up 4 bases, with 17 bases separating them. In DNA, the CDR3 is TGTGCCAGCAGCTCGAGGCTCGGGCTCTCAAATCAGCCCCAGCATTTT. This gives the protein CASSSRLGLSNQPQHF.

CDR3 protein: CASSSLAGLYEQYF. The DNA for the CDR3 is TGTGCCAGCAGTTCACTAGCGGGACTTTACGAGCAGTACTTC. This chain joins TRBV6-6 and TRBJ2-7; 10 nucleotides agree with TRBD2. V trimming: 4 bases; J trimming: 4 bases; junction bases outside the gene matches: 4. The CDR3 consists of 14 residues. Germline assignment: CDR1 MNHNY and CDR2 SVGAGI (reference sequence).

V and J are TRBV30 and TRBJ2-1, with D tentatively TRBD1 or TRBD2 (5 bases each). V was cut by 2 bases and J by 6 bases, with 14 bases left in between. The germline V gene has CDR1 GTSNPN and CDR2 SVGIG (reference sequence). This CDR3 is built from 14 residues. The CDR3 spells CAWSKGPPLNEQFF. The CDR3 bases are TGTGCCTGGAGTAAGGGACCACCCCTCAATGAGCAGTTCTTC.

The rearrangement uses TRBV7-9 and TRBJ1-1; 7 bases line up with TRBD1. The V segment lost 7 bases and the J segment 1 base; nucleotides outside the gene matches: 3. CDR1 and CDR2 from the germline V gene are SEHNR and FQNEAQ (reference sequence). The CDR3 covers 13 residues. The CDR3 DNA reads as TGTGCCAGCACGGGACAGCGGAACACTGAAGCTTTCTTT. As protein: CASTGQRNTEAFF.

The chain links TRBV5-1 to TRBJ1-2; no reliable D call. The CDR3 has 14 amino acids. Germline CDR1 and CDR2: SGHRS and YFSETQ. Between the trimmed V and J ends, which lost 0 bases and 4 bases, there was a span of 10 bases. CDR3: CASSLELPLYGYTF. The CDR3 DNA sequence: TGCGCCAGCAGCTTGGAACTACCCCTCTATGGCTACACCTTC.

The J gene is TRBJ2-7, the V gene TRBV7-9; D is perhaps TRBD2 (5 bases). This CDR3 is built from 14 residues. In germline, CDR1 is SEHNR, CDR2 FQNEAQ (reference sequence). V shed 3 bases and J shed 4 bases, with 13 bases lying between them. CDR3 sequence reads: CASSFGQPGYEQYF. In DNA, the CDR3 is TGTGCCAGCAGCTTTGGTCAACCGGGGTACGAGCAGTACTTC.

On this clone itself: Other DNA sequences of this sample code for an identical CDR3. The CDR3, as DNA: TGTGCCTGGAGTGTAGGGGGTACAACTAATGAAAAACTGTTTTTT. It codes for CAWSVGGTTNEKLFF. V usage is TRBV30 and J usage is TRBJ1-4; TRBD1 is a possible D gene (6 bases). Trimming left V 0 bases short and J 0 bases short, with 8 bases between. Germline CDR1 is GTSNPN and CDR2 is SVGIG (reference sequence). The CDR3 extends over 15 amino acids.

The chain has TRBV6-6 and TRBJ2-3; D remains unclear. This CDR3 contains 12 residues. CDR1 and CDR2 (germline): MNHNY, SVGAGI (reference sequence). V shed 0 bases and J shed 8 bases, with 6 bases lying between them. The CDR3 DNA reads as TGTGCCAGCAGTTACTCCCAAGCTACGCAGTATTTT. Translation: CASSYSQATQYF.

The CDR3 DNA sequence: TGTGCCTGGAGTTTGTCGGGGGCGGGACAGCCCCAGCATTTT. Translated, it gives CAWSLSGAGQPQHF. The V call is TRBV30, the J call TRBJ1-5, with D perhaps TRBD1 (6 bases). The V gene lost 2 bases and the J gene lost 7 bases, with 15 bases spanning the gap. CDR3 length: 14 residues. Germline values: CDR1 GTSNPN, CDR2 SVGIG (reference sequence).

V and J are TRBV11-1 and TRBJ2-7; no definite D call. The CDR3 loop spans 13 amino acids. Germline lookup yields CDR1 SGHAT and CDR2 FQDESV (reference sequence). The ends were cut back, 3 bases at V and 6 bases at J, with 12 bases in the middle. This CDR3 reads CASSFEQRSEQYF. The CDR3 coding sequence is TGTGCCAGCAGCTTTGAGCAGCGTAGCGAGCAGTACTTC.

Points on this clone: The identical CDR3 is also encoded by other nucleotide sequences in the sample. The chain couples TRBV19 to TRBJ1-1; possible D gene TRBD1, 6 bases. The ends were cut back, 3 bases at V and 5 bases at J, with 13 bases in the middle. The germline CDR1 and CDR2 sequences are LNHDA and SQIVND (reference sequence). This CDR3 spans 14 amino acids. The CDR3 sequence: CASSIGGRGTEAFF. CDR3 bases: TGTGCCAGTAGTATCGGGGGCAGGGGTACTGAAGCTTTCTTT.

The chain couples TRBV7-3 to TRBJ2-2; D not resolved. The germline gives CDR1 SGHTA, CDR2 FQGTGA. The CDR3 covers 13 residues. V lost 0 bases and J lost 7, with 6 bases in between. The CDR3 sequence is CASSLTSGGELFF. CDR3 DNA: TGTGCCAGCAGCTTAACATCCGGCGGGGAGCTGTTTTTT.

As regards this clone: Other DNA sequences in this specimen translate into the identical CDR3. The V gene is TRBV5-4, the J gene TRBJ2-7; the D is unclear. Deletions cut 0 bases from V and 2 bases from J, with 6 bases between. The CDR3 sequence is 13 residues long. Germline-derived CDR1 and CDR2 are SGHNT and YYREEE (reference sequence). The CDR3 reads CASSLGFAYEQYF. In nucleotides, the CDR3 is TGTGCCAGCAGCTTGGGGTTCGCCTACGAGCAGTACTTC.

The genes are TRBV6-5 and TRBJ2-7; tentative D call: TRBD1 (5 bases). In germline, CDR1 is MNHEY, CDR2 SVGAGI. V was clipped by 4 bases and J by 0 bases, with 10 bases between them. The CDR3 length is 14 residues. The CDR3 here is CASSLYRSSYEQYF. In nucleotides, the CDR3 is TGTGCCAGCAGTTTGTACAGGAGCTCCTACGAGCAGTACTTC.

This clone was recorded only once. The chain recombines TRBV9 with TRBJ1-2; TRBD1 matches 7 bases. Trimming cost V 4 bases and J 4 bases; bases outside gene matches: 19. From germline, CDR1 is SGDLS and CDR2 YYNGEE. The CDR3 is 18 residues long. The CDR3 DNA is TGTGCCAGCAGCCCAATGGACTTGGGACAGTCACTTTCCTATGGCTACACCTTC. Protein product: CASSPMDLGQSLSYGYTF.

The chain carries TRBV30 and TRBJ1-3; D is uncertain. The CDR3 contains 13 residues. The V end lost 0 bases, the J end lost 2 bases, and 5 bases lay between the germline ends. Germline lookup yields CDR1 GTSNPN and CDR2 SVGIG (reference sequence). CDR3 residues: CAWSVGAGNTIYF. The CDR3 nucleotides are TGTGCCTGGAGTGTAGGTGCTGGAAACACCATATATTTT.

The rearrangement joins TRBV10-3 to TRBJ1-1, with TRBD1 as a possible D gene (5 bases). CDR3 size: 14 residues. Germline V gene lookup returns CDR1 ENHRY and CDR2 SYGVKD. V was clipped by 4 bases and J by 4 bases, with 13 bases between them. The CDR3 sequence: CAISVGEGTTEAFF. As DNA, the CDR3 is TGTGCCATCAGTGTCGGTGAGGGGACCACTGAAGCTTTCTTT.

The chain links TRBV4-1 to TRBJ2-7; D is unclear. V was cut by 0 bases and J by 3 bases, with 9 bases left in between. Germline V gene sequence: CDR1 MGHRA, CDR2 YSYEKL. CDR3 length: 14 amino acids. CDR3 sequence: CASSQEDTVYEQYF. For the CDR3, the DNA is TGCGCCAGCAGCCAAGAGGATACAGTCTACGAGCAGTACTTC.